These 24 T cell receptor beta chains share one sample of origin, sequenced in a study of neurological immune-mediated disorders. TCRdb recomputed calls from the 5' RACE reads with MiXCR, one row per CDR3 protein. In the table there are about 77,000 distinct CDR3 sequences, roughly 9% of which are singletons. Sequencing input: PBMCs. These receptors originate from a man over 45 in good health.

This clonotype was seen at least ten times. V is TRBV4-1 and J is TRBJ1-5; 8 bases map to TRBD1. V gave up 3 bases and J gave up 9 bases; unmatched junction bases: 4. The length of the CDR3 is 13 residues. CDR1 MGHRA and CDR2 YSYEKL come from the germline V gene. DNA of the CDR3: TGCGCCAGCAGCCAGGACAGGGAGCCGCCCCAGCATTTT. Amino acid sequence: CASSQDREPPQHF.

This clonotype turned up a few times. This sequence joins TRBV19 and TRBJ2-2; tentative D call: TRBD1 (5 bases). Germline V gene data show CDR1 as LNHDA and CDR2 as SQIVND (reference sequence). The CDR3 runs to 17 residues. The V gene lost 2 bases and the J gene lost 2 bases, with 15 bases spanning the gap. In nucleotides, the CDR3 is TGTGCCAGTAGTATATCGTTAACAGGCATAAACACCGGGGAGCTGTTTTTT. Translated, it gives CASSISLTGINTGELFF.

The sample holds many counts of this clonotype. This sequence joins TRBV27 and TRBJ1-5; the match to TRBD1 covers 8 bases. The CDR3 contains 16 residues. V trimming: 5 bases; J trimming: 8 bases; junction bases outside the gene matches: 14. Germline V gives CDR1 MNHEY, CDR2 SMNVEV (reference sequence). The CDR3 is CASSPWTGTLREPQHF. Written as DNA, the CDR3 is TGTGCCAGCAGTCCTTGGACAGGGACCCTCAGGGAGCCCCAGCATTTT.

There are many counts of this clonotype. The rearrangement joins TRBV5-1 to TRBJ2-6; no reliable D call. V was cut by 0 bases and J by 2 bases, with 6 bases left in between. This CDR3 region has 15 residues. Germline CDR1 and CDR2: SGHRS and YFSETQ. For the CDR3, the DNA is TGCGCCAGCAGCTTGGTCTCTACTGGGGCCAACGTCCTGACTTTC. Translating it yields CASSLVSTGANVLTF.

The table lists this clonotype with a few counts. The V call is TRBV20-1, the J call TRBJ1-2; D ambiguous. The CDR3 runs to 17 residues. Germline assignment: CDR1 DFQATT and CDR2 SNEGSKA (reference sequence). Trimming took off 1 base at V and 0 bases at J, with 18 bases between the two ends. The DNA for the CDR3 is TGCAGTGCTAGAGCCACTAAGACACAGCCAGCTAACTATGGCTACACCTTC. Its protein is CSARATKTQPANYGYTF.

The chain employs TRBV12-3 or TRBV12-4 and TRBJ2-3; TRBD1 matches at 9 bases. The V gene end was trimmed by 8 bases and the J gene end by 4 bases; junction bases not matched to a gene: 16. The CDR3 is 17 amino acids. In DNA form, the CDR3 reads TGTGCCAGCCTCCCAAACAACAGGGGGCGATGGTCAGATACGCAGTATTTT. Translation: CASLPNNRGRWSDTQYF.

This sequence joins TRBV7-2 and TRBJ2-1, with a tentative D call TRBD2 (5 bases). V was shortened by 4 bases and J by 7 bases, with 17 bases between the two germline ends. CDR1 is SGHTA and CDR2 is FQGNSA in the germline V gene. The CDR3 spans 15 residues. The CDR3 DNA reads TGTGCCAGCAGCTCTACTAGTTCACTAGGGAATGAGCAGTTCTTC. It is translated as CASSSTSSLGNEQFF.

This clonotype was detected many times. The rearrangement links TRBV7-8 to TRBJ1-4; D may be TRBD1 (6 bases). Germline CDR1 and CDR2: SGHVS and FQNEAQ. CDR3 length: 15 amino acids. The V gene lost 2 bases and the J gene lost 6 bases, with 13 bases spanning the gap. The CDR3 DNA reads TGTGCCAGCAGCTTACAGGGGCTTTTCGATGAAAAACTGTTTTTT. Translated: CASSLQGLFDEKLFF. Variable domain in full (rest from reference TRBV7-8 and TRBJ1-4): GAGVSQSPRYKVAKRGQDVALRCDPISGHVSLFWYQQALGQGPEFLTYFQNEAQLDKSGLPSDRFFAERPEGSVSTLKIQRTQQEDSAVYLCASSLQGLFDEKLFFGSGTQLSVL.

This clonotype was observed many times. This sequence joins TRBV28 and TRBJ2-1; weak D call: TRBD2 (5 bases). The CDR3 length is 16 residues. CDR1 is MDHEN, CDR2 SYDVKM, per germline. With 4 bases removed from V and 3 bases from J, the gap between germline ends came to 16 bases. Here the CDR3 reads CASSSPKAAFYNEQFF. CDR3 nucleotides: TGTGCCAGCAGTTCCCCAAAAGCGGCGTTCTACAATGAGCAGTTCTTC.

This clonotype was counted many times. This chain uses TRBV12-3 or TRBV12-4 with TRBJ1-6; D unclear. This CDR3 spans 13 amino acids. Trimming shortened V by 4 bases and J by 6 bases, and 7 bases separated the two germline ends. Here the CDR3 reads CASSSRPNSPLHF. The CDR3 DNA reads as TGTGCCAGCAGTTCCCGTCCTAATTCACCCCTCCACTTT.

The chain couples TRBV20-1 to TRBJ2-7; D may be TRBD1 or TRBD2 (6 bases each). V gave up 1 base and J gave up 4 bases, with 17 bases separating them. The CDR3 covers 15 residues. Germline V gives CDR1 DFQATT, CDR2 SNEGSKA (reference sequence). The CDR3: CSARASLGGTYEQYF. The CDR3 DNA follows: TGCAGTGCTAGAGCCTCCCTGGGGGGCACGTACGAGCAGTACTTC.

This clonotype was seen at least ten times. V gene TRBV20-1 combines with J gene TRBJ2-1; 11 bases line up with TRBD2. The CDR3 covers 15 residues. CDR1 is DFQATT and CDR2 is SNEGSKA in the germline V gene (reference sequence). Unmatched junction bases numbered 7, after V lost 5 bases and J lost 4 bases. In DNA form, the CDR3 reads TGCAGTGCTCAACCCGGGACTAGCGGTTACAATGAGCAGTTCTTC. Its translation is CSAQPGTSGYNEQFF.

This clonotype was observed many times. This chain links TRBV5-5 with TRBJ1-2; D call uncertain. Germline CDR1 is SGHKS and CDR2 is YYEKEE (reference sequence). The CDR3 spans 13 residues. Trimming took off 1 base at V and 7 bases at J, with 11 bases between the two ends. In DNA form, the CDR3 reads TGTGCCAGCAGCTTGATGGAGTCCGCTGGCTACACCTTC. Its protein product is CASSLMESAGYTF.

Ten or more counts support this clonotype. The V gene is TRBV5-1, the J gene TRBJ2-1; D is perhaps TRBD2 (6 bases). The CDR3 length is 17 residues. The germline V gene has CDR1 SGHRS and CDR2 YFSETQ. Trimming shortened V by 4 bases and J by 2 bases, and 19 bases separated the two germline ends. CDR3 in DNA: TGCGCCAGCAGCAACCCCCTAGCGTCTGTCCCCTACAATGAGCAGTTCTTC. It is translated as CASSNPLASVPYNEQFF.

This clonotype has ten or more counts. The CDR3 DNA reads as TGCAGCGCTACTAACAGCGCCTACGAGCAGTACTTC. Its translation: CSATNSAYEQYF. The chain uses TRBV29-1 and TRBJ2-7; D gene ambiguous. The germline gives CDR1 SQVTM, CDR2 ANQGSEA. Trimming shortened V by 7 bases and J by 2 bases, and 12 bases separated the two germline ends. This CDR3 is built from 12 residues.

On this clonotype: Being one base from a much bigger clone, this may be a read error. This rearrangement joins TRBV5-1 to TRBJ2-7; D may correspond to TRBD1 or TRBD2 (5 bases each). Trimming removed 2 bases at V and 6 bases at J, with 9 bases between. Germline V gene lookup returns CDR1 SGHRS and CDR2 YFSETQ. The CDR3 sequence is 12 residues long. The CDR3 is CASSFGTIEQYF. CDR3 coding DNA: TGCGCCAGCAGCTTCGGGACGATCGAGCAGTACTTC. Full variable domain (missing parts from reference TRBV5-1 and TRBJ2-7): KAGVTQTPRYLIKTRGQQVTLSCSPISGHRSVSWYQQTPGQGLQFLFEYFSETQRNKGNFPGRFSGRQFSNSRSEMNVSTLELGDSALYLCASSFGTIEQYFGPGTRLTVT.

This clonotype appeared many times. The J gene is TRBJ1-2, the V gene TRBV12-3 or TRBV12-4; unclear D gene. The CDR3 is 16 amino acids. V lost 0 bases to trimming and J lost 6 bases, with 17 bases between them. The CDR3 region is CASSLAIPSSTNGYTF. CDR3 nucleotides: TGTGCCAGCAGTTTAGCCATACCCTCGTCAACTAATGGCTACACCTTC.

This clonotype turned up a few times. The chain is built from TRBV20-1 and TRBJ2-5, with D perhaps matching TRBD2 (5 bases). The CDR3 consists of 15 residues. V was trimmed by 3 bases and J by 5 bases, leaving 19 bases between them. From germline, CDR1 is DFQATT and CDR2 SNEGSKA (reference sequence). CDR3 protein: CSARPAGPYVETQYF. The CDR3 bases are TGCAGTGCTAGGCCGGCGGGCCCATACGTGGAGACCCAGTACTTC.

This clonotype was detected many times. This chain connects TRBV5-1 to TRBJ2-7; no definite D call. The CDR3 loop spans 15 amino acids. V was clipped by 0 bases and J by 10 bases, with 20 bases between them. Germline V gives CDR1 SGHRS, CDR2 YFSETQ. CDR3: CASSLAQGSVSFQYF. The CDR3 DNA follows: TGCGCCAGCAGCTTGGCCCAAGGCAGCGTCTCTTTCCAGTACTTC.

This clonotype has at least ten counts. This rearrangement joins TRBV6-2 or TRBV6-3 to TRBJ2-2, with TRBD1 matching 8 bases. There are 13 residues in the CDR3. The germline gives CDR1 MNHEY, CDR2 SVGEGT. With 5 bases clipped from V and 6 bases from J, the junction kept 2 bases outside the gene matches. The CDR3 coding sequence is TGTGCCAGCAGTAAACAGGGGGCCGGGGAGCTGTTTTTT. Protein sequence: CASSKQGAGELFF.

This clonotype has ten or more counts. The J gene is TRBJ2-7, the V gene TRBV7-9; no reliable D call. V gave up 4 bases and J gave up 2 bases, with 18 bases separating them. The CDR3 is made up of 16 amino acids. Germline lookup yields CDR1 SEHNR and CDR2 FQNEAQ (reference sequence). For the CDR3, the DNA is TGTGCCAGCAGCTCGACTGGTCAGTTTCTTACCTACGAGCAGTACTTC. This codes for CASSSTGQFLTYEQYF.

This clonotype was recorded many times. The chain has TRBV28 and TRBJ2-7, with 8 bases fitting TRBD1. The ends lost 6 bases at V and 0 bases at J; junction bases unmatched: 7. Per germline, CDR1 MDHEN and CDR2 SYDVKM. The CDR3 length is 15 residues. The CDR3 bases are TGTGCCAGCAGCTCACAGGGGGAACCCTCCTACGAGCAGTACTTC. Residues: CASSSQGEPSYEQYF.

This clonotype was seen many times. The chain links TRBV20-1 to TRBJ1-5; D unresolved. This CDR3 comprises 15 residues. Per the germline V gene, CDR1 is DFQATT and CDR2 is SNEGSKA (reference sequence). V gave up 0 bases and J gave up 5 bases, with 14 bases separating them. The CDR3 region has the DNA TGCAGTGCTAGAGATCCGGCCGGAGCCGATCAGCCCCAGCATTTT. This translates into CSARDPAGADQPQHF.

There are many counts of this clonotype. This rearrangement joins TRBV6-1 to TRBJ1-4; maybe TRBD1 (5 bases). The germline gives CDR1 MNHNS, CDR2 SASEGT. The CDR3 has 17 residues. Deletions cut 5 bases from V and 0 bases from J, with 16 bases between. As DNA, the CDR3 is TGTGCCAGCAGTTGGTCGGGGGACCTATCAACTAATGAAAAACTGTTTTTT. Translating it yields CASSWSGDLSTNEKLFF.